The T cell receptor beta chain under discussion was sequenced for a study of T cells in Graves' hyperthyroidism and ophthalmopathy. RNA transcripts gave rise to amplified TCR beta CDR3 regions. HTBI primers were employed in a first-round RT-PCR of the TCR CDR3. TCRdb redid the calling of the multiplex PCR reads with MiXCR, one entry per CDR3 protein. The repertoire holds about 590,000 distinct CDR3 sequences, around a sixth seen once, with about 7% in the top ten. This clonotype appeared many times. Its antigen is undetermined. General observations from the study: Most clonotypes expanded in the thyroid (above 0.001) were also present in blood. Ophthalmopathy and stable hyperthyroidism were separated by a 13 V-J model.

The sequencing input was blood. The TCR originated in a woman in her thirties with Graves' hyperthyroidism.

The CDR3 DNA is TGTGCCAGCAGTTACTCGAGAGGGGGCTTAAACGAGCAGTACTTC. Amino acid sequence: CASSYSRGGLNEQYF. V is TRBV6-5 and J is TRBJ2-7; 7 bases agree with TRBD1. The trim removed 0 bases at V and 5 bases at J, leaving 7 bases unmatched. Germline CDR1 reads MNHEY; CDR2 reads SVGAGI. This CDR3 spans 15 amino acids.